The present entry profiles one T cell receptor (beta chain) with its context. This record comes from a study of blood T cell repertoires in COVID-19. The germline CDR1 and CDR2 sequences are MNHEY and SVGAGI. The V gene lost 3 bases and the J gene lost 1 base, with 6 bases spanning the gap. The CDR3 totals 13 residues. How the authors handled the data: Quantification of nucleated cells was approximated via reference gene primer amplification. Repertoires were generated with immunoSEQ multiplex PCR, while TCRdb's copy carries only in-frame clones and drops some. D and trimming were read from the DNA, whereas the V and J calls and clone size are those reported in that table. The sample records about 350,000 clones, 89% being singletons.

This receptor was identified in a woman aged 55-75 years with COVID-19, enrolled during active disease. The chain carries TRBV6-5 and TRBJ1-1; D gene uncertain. Sample: peripheral blood. The CDR3 coding sequence is TGTGCCAGCAGTTATGAGGGGAACACTGAAGCTTTCTTT. Amino acid sequence: CASSYEGNTEAFF.